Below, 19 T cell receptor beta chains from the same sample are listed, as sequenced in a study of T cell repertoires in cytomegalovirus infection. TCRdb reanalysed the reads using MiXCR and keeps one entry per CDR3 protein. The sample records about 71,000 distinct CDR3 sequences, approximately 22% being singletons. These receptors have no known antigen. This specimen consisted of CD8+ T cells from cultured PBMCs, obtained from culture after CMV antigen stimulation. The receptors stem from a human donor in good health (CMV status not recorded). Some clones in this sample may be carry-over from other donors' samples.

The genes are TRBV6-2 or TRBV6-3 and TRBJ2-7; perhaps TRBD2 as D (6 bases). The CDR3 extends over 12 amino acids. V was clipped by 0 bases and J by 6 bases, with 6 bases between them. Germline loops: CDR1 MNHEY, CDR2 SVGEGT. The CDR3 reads CASSYSGGEQYF. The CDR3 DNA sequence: TGTGCCAGCAGTTACTCCGGGGGCGAGCAGTACTTC.

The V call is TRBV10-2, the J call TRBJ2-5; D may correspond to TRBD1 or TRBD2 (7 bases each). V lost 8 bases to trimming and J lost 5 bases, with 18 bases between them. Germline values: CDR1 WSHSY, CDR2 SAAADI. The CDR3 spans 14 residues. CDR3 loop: CASREGAGEETQYF. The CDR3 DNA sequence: TGCGCCAGCCGAGAGGGGGCGGGGGAGGAGACCCAGTACTTC.

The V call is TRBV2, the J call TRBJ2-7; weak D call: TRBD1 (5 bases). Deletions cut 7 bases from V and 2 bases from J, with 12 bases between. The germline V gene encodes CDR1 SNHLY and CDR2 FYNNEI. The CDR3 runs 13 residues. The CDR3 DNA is TGTGCCAGCAACCTACCACAGGCCTACGAGCAGTACTTC. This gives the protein CASNLPQAYEQYF.

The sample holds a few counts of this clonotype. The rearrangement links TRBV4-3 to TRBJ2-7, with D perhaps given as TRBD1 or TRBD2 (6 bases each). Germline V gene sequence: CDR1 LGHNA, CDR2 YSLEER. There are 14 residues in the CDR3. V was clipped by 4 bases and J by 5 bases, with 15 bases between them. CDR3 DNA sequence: TGCGCCAGCAGCCCTAGCGAAGGGACAAACGAGCAGTACTTC. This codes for CASSPSEGTNEQYF.

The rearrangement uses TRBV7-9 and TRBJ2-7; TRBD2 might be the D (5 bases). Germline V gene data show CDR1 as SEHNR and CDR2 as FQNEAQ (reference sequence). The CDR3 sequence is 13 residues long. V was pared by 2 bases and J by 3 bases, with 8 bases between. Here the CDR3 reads CASSLNGLYEQYF. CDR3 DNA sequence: TGTGCCAGCAGCTTAAACGGACTCTACGAGCAGTACTTC.

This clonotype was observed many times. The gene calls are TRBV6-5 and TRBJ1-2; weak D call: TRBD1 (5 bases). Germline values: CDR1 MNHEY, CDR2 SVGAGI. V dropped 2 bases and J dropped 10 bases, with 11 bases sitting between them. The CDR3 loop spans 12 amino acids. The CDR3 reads CASSYVGGDYTF. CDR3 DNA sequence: TGTGCCAGCAGTTACGTCGGAGGGGACTACACCTTC.

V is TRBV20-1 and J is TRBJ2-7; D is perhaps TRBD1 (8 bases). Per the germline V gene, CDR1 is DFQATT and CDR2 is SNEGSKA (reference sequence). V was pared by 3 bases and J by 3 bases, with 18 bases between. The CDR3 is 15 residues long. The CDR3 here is CSARDREGELYEQYF. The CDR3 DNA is TGCAGTGCTAGGGACAGGGAGGGAGAACTCTACGAGCAGTACTTC.

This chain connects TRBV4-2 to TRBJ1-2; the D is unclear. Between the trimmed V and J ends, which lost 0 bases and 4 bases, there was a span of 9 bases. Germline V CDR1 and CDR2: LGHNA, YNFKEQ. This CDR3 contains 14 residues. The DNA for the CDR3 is TGTGCCAGCAGCCAAGATACGACGTCCTATGGCTACACCTTC. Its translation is CASSQDTTSYGYTF.

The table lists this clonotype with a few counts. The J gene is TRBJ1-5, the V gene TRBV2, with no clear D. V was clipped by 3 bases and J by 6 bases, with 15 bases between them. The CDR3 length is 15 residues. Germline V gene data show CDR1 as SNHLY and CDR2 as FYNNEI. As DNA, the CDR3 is TGTGCCAGCAGTGAGACACCGGCTAGCCTTCAGCCCCAGCATTTT. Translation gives CASSETPASLQPQHF.

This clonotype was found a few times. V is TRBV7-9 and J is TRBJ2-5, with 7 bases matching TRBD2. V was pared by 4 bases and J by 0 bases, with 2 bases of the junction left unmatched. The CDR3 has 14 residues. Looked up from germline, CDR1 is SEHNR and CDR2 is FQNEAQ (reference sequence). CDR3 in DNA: TGTGCCAGCAGCTCTAGCGGACACCAAGAGACCCAGTACTTC. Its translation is CASSSSGHQETQYF.

The CDR3 DNA reads as TGTGCCAGCAGTTCAGGTAACGAGCAGTACTTC. It translates to CASSSGNEQYF. The chain uses TRBV6-2 or TRBV6-3 and TRBJ2-7; D is unresolved. Germline V CDR1 and CDR2: MNHEY, SVGEGT. The CDR3 extends over 11 amino acids. V was cut by 4 bases and J by 5 bases, with 6 bases left in between.

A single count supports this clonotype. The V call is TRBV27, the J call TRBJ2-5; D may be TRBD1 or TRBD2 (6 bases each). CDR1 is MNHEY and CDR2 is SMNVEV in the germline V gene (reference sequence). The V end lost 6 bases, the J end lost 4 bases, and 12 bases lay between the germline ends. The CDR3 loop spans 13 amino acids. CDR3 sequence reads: CASRKGGRETQYF. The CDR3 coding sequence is TGTGCCAGCAGGAAGGGGGGAAGAGAGACCCAGTACTTC.

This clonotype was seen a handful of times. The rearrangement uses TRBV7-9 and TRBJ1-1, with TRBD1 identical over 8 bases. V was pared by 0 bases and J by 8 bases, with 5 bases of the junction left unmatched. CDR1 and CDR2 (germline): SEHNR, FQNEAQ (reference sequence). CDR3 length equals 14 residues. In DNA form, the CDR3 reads TGTGCCAGCAGCTTAGCCGCAGGACAGGGAGAAGCTTTCTTT. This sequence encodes CASSLAAGQGEAFF.

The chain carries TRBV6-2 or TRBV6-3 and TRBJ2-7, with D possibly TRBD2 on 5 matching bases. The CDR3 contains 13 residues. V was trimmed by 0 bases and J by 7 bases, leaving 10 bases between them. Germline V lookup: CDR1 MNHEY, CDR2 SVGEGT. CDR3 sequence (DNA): TGTGCCAGCAGTTACTCGAGTTCGGGGGAGCAGTACTTC. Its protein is CASSYSSSGEQYF.

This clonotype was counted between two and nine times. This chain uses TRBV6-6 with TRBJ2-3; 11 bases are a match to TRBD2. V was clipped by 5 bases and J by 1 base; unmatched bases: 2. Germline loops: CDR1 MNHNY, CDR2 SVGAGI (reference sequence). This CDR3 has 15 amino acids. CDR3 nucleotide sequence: TGTGCCAGCAGTGTACTAGCGGGGGGCACAGATACGCAGTATTTT. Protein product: CASSVLAGGTDTQYF.

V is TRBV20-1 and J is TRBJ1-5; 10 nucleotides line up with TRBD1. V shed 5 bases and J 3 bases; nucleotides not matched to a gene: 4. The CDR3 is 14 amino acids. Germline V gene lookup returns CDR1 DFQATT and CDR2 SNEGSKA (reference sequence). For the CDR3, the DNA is TGCAGTGCTGCTGACAGGGGGCTCAATCAGCCCCAGCATTTT. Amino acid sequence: CSAADRGLNQPQHF.

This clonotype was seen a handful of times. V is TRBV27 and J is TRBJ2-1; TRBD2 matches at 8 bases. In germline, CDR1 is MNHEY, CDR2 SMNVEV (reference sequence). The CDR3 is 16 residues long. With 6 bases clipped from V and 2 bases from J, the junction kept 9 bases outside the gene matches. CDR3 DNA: TGTGCCAGCAGCCTTCTTAGCGGGGCACCCTACAATGAGCAGTTCTTC. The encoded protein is CASSLLSGAPYNEQFF.

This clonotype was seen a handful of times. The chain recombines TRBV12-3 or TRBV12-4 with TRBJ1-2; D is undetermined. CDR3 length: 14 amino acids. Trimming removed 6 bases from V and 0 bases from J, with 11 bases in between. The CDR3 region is CASRDIRTNYGYTF. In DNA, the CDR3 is TGTGCCAGCAGGGATATTCGAACTAACTATGGCTACACCTTC.

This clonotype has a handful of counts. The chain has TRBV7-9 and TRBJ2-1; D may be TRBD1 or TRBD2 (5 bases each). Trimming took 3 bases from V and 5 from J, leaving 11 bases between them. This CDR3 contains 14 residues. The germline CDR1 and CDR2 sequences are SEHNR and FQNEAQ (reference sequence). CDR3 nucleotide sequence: TGTGCCAGCAGCTTCCGGGGCCGGGACAATGAGCAGTTCTTC. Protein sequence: CASSFRGRDNEQFF.